This T cell receptor (beta chain) was observed in a study of identical twins. Study conclusions and caveats: Memory repertoires showed no such pattern, whereas abundant cord blood beta clonotypes carried fewer insertions. The presence of invariant MAIT and iNKT cells could partly confound analyses of zero-insertion sequences.

The germline gives CDR1 MGHRA, CDR2 YSYEKL. V was pared by 0 bases and J by 3 bases, with 8 bases between. There are 14 residues in the CDR3. A remark on this clonotype: Its antigen remains unidentified.

cDNA molecules carried unique molecular identifiers, and template switching added a universal primer site. TCRdb independently ran MiXCR on the 5' RACE reads; one entry per CDR3 protein. The sample has under 900,000 distinct CDR3 sequences; 9% to 15% are singletons. These data are also associated with another study on yellow fever vaccine responses in identical twins. From that second work: Twin vaccine T cell responses reportedly seemed partly convergent, partly personalized.

The chain joins TRBV4-1 to TRBJ1-2, with D uncertain. This sequence originates from a woman between 18 and 29 years old in good health. Material for sequencing was PBMCs. This chain's CDR3 is CASSQDARDYGYTF. In DNA form, the CDR3 reads TGCGCCAGCAGCCAAGATGCCAGAGACTATGGCTACACCTTC.